This T cell receptor (beta chain) was identified in a study of human T cells and chemical hapten exposure. Overall study context: Donors were sensitized with 2% DPC on the upper inner arm. Largely, small differences in pooled library volume made per-sample TCR yields vary.

TCRdb fed the RACE reads into MiXCR, producing one record per CDR3 protein. The sample has 85,000 to 100,000 distinct CDR3 sequences; about a tenth are singletons. Study-wide points: With regard to DPC sensitization, TCRs above 1 in 1000 frequency did not change.

Time point specified: pre-sensitization, week 0. As for treatment: therapeutic diphenylcyclopropenone sensitization with weekly scalp DPC. The germline V and J ends were trimmed by 8 bases and 0 bases, with 15 bases remaining between them. Germline CDR1 SQVTM, CDR2 ANQGSEA. The CDR3 runs 14 residues. Turning to this clonotype: The antigen remains unidentified.

The V call is TRBV29-1, the J call TRBJ2-3, with D possibly TRBD1 on 7 matching bases. This material consisted of whole blood, taken in connection with sensitization to the hapten diphenylcyclopropenone (DPC). The TCR sequence derives from a woman in her fifties or sixties with alopecia areata. Some clones in this sample may be carry-over from other donors' samples. The CDR3 sequence: CSTKQGTSTDTQYF. The CDR3 bases are TGCAGCACGAAACAGGGGACTAGCACAGATACGCAGTATTTT.